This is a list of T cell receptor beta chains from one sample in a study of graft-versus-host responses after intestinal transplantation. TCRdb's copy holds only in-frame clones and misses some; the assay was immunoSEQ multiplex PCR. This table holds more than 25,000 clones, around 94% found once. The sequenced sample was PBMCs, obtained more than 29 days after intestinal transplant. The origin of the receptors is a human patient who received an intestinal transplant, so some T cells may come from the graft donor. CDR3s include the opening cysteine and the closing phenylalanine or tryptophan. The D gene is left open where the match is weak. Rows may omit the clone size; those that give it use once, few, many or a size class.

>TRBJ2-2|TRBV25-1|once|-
TGTGCCAGCAGTGTTCCAGGGGTCACCGGGGAGCTGTTTTTT
CASSVPGVTGELFF
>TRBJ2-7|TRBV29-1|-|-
TGCAGCGTTGTGGGGTCTATATCCTACGAGCAGTACTTC
CSVVGSISYEQYF
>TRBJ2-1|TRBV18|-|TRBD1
TGTGCCAGCTCACCAAAAACCCGGGACAGTAAATACAATGAGCAGTTCTTC
CASSPKTRDSKYNEQFF
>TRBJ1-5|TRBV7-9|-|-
TGTGCCAGCAGCCAGACCGGGACACCGAATCAGCCCCAGCATTTT
CASSQTGTPNQPQHF
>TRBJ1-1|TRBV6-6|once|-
TGTGCCAGCAGTTACGGGGGAGGGGACGCTTTCTTT
CASSYGGGDAFF
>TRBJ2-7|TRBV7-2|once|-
TGTGCCAGCAGCTTAGGCAGGGGAATATACGAGCAGTACTTC
CASSLGRGIYEQYF
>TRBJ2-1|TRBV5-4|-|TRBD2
TGTGCCAGCAGTACTAGCGGGGAAGTTGGAAGCGATGAGCAGTTCTTC
CASSTSGEVGSDEQFF
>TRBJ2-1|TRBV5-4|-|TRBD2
TGTGCCAGCAGCCCGGAGGGGACTAGGGCCAACCATGAGCAGTTCTTC
CASSPEGTRANHEQFF
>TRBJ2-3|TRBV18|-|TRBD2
TGTGCCAGCTCACCAATACGCCTAGCGGGGGGCTCAGATACGCAGTATTTT
CASSPIRLAGGSDTQYF
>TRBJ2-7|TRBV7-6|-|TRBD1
TGTGCCAGCAGCTATGGGACAGGGGCCTACGAGCAGTACTTC
CASSYGTGAYEQYF
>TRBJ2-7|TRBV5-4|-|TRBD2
TGTGCCAGCAGCGGCGGGACTAGCTCCTACGAGCAGTACTTC
CASSGGTSSYEQYF
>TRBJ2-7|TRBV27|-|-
TGTGCCAGCAGCCGATCCTCGGGGGAAATTTACGAGCAGTACTTC
CASSRSSGEIYEQYF
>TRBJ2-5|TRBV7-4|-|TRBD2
TGTGCCAGCAGCCCCCGGCTAGCGGGGGGCCCCTCGGCCCAAGAGACCCAGTACTTC
CASSPRLAGGPSAQETQYF
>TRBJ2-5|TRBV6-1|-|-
TGTGCCAGCAGTGAAGACGGTAGGGGGGAGACCCAGTACTTC
CASSEDGRGETQYF
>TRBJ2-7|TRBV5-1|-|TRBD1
TGCGCCAGCAGCTTGGGGGACAGGGGCCGGGAATCCTACGACGAGCAGTACTTC
CASSLGDRGRESYDEQYF
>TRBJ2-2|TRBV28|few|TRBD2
TGTGCCAGCAGCAACCCCGGGACTAGCGGGAGTTGGTCCACCGGGGAGCTGTTTTTT
CASSNPGTSGSWSTGELFF
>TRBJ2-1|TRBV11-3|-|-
TGTGCCAGCAGCTCGAAAGACAATGAGCAGTTCTTC
CASSSKDNEQFF
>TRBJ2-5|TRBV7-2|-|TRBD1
TGTGCCAGCAGCCCATTGGACAGGGGACAGACCCAGTACTTC
CASSPLDRGQTQYF
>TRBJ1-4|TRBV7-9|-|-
TGTGCCAGCAGCCCGGGACTTGGAGGAAAACTGTTTTTT
CASSPGLGGKLFF
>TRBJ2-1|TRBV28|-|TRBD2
TGTGCCGTACGCGGGACTAGCGTCAATGAGCAGTTCTTC
CAVRGTSVNEQFF
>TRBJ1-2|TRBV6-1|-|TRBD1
TGTGCTAGCAGACACGAGACAGGGGGCACGGATGGCTACACCTTC
CASRHETGGTDGYTF
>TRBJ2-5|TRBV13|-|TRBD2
TGTGCCAGCAGACAACTAGCGGTTCGGGGGGCCCAAGAGACCCAGTACTTC
CASRQLAVRGAQETQYF
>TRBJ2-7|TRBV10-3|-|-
TGTGCCATCAGTCCCGGGAGCTACGAGCAGTACTTC
CAISPGSYEQYF
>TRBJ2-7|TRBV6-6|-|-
TGTGCCAGCGGTGACGAGCAGTACTTC
CASGDEQYF
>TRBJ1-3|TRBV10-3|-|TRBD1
TGTGCCATCAGTACAGGGGGCTCTGGAAACACCATATATTTT
CAISTGGSGNTIYF
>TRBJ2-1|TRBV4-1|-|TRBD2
TGCGCCAGCAGCCTACTAGCGAGGAATGAGCAGTTCTTC
CASSLLARNEQFF
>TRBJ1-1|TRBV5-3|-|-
TGCGCCAGCCGGGTCGGCTCGAACACTGAAGCTTTCTTT
CASRVGSNTEAFF
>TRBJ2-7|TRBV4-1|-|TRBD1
TGCGCCAGCAGCCAGCAGCCCCCCACAGGGGACAGGTCCTACGAGCAGTACTTC
CASSQQPPTGDRSYEQYF
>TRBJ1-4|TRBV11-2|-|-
TGTGCCAGCAGCCCTGGGGGCGGAAGAAATGAAAAACTGTTTTTT
CASSPGGGRNEKLFF
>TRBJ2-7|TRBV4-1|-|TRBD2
TGCGCCAGCAGCGTACGGACTAGCGGGGGGTCGACGGAGCAGTACTTC
CASSVRTSGGSTEQYF